This T cell receptor (beta chain) was obtained from a study of T cells in localized non-small cell lung cancer. Study findings and constraints: Detection in adjacent lung was observed for a median approximately 52 of the top 100 tumor clones.

The protocol was immunoSEQ multiplex PCR, while the TCRdb copy is restricted to in-frame clones and leaves out a portion. The sample has about 39,000 clones, more than 75% seen once; the top ten hold approximately 30%. Concerning this clone itself: Its antigen is still unknown.

V lost 0 bases, J lost 4 bases, and 7 bases lay in between. CDR3 length: 13 residues. Germline assignment: CDR1 LGHNA and CDR2 YSLEER. The chain has TRBV4-3 and TRBJ2-7; no definite D call. The TCR comes from a woman aged 40-69 years with stage II squamous cell lung carcinoma. The source was PBMCs, collected before any cancer treatment. The CDR3: CASSQETGYEQYF. The CDR3 nucleotides read TGCGCCAGCAGCCAAGAGACCGGGTACGAGCAGTACTTC.